This T cell receptor (beta chain) comes out of a study of tumor-infiltrating lymphocytes in primary liver carcinoma (TCRdb year 2017). In the study overall: Between late 2015 and 2016, a few patients in China with histopathologically diagnosed primary liver carcinoma had surgical resection. The five patients, three men and two women aged 30 to 69 years, had hepatocellular carcinoma (four) or combined HCC and intrahepatic cholangiocarcinoma (one). The five patients had tumors of stage T1-T3 N0M0, with maximum diameters ranging from 4.2 to 10 cm. For each liver tumor, the study sampled five regions along with adjacent normal tissue and blood, and applied TCRbeta repertoire sequencing, expression microarrays and whole-exome sequencing. A total of 35 specimens from 5 patients went through TCRbeta repertoire sequencing, namely 25 tumor regions, 5 adjacent noncancerous liver tissues and 5 peripheral blood samples. Reproducibility between technical replicate repertoires was high, with correlation coefficients above 0.95 and mean shared-clone rates about 0.9. Samples yielded roughly 3.65 to 7.13 million productive TCRbeta reads; read depth did not differ significantly between tissue types. What the research found in general, with its limitations: Only the TCR beta chain was sequenced, which likely underestimates true repertoire diversity because unpaired alpha chains were not captured. Only a few patients were included in the study, and the authors note that the findings should be validated in a larger study. Repertoire overlap was higher between tumor regions (mean approximately 36%) than tumor-adjacent (17%) or tumor-blood (14%) pairs, consistent with antigen-driven expansion. Compared with blood, tumors had a significantly larger share of the repertoire taken up by the top 250 clones (p = 0.039). Bulk unsorted samples precluded comparing CD4+ and CD8+ T cell repertoires.

A constant-region primer and ProtoScript II reverse transcriptase were used to reverse-transcribe TCRbeta-specific cDNA from approximately 500 ng total RNA. Three nested multiplex PCR rounds, following a slightly modified ARM-PCR procedure, were used to build the TCRbeta libraries. The first two PCR rounds used multiplex TRBV1-TRBV30 forward primers with a Cbeta reverse primer, each for about 11 cycles. Sample barcodes and Illumina adapters were added in a final 25-cycle PCR using Deep VentR polymerase. Before sequencing, amplicons of 200-500 bp were purified from gel using a QIAquick gel extraction kit. TCRbeta amplicons were sequenced on an Illumina HiSeq 2500 with 250-bp paired-end reads. From the authors' description of their analysis: Trimmomatic v0.33 was used to quality-trim the reads, and FLASH v1.2.11 was used to merge paired reads so that full CDR3 sequences could be recovered. MiGEC v1.2.1b assigned V, D and J germline segments to the rearranged TCRbeta sequences. Clonotype statistics and Shannon-Wiener diversity indices were calculated with VDJtools v1.0.0. To reduce sampling bias, subsequent analyses other than the diversity analysis used only the 250 most abundant clonotypes in each sample. TCRdb redid the processing of the public reads, applying fastp at Q25 and MiXCR, and retained in-frame beta chains. Every CDR3 protein is listed once, alongside the most common genes and DNA of its rows. The V and J calls were determined by TCRdb, not by the authors. The sample table lists about 310,000 distinct CDR3 sequences, around 50% of them with a count of one. Around 15% of the sample is in the top ten clones.

Blood RNA was extracted from unsorted whole blood with TRIzol reagent; germline DNA came from the DNeasy Blood & Tissue kit. At the time of sampling, the patients were treatment-naive and had chronic HBV infection. Before surgery, 3 to 5 milliliters of peripheral blood were drawn into K2EDTA tubes. V is pruned by 3 bases and J by 17 bases, leaving 17 bases of the junction without a gene match. The CDR3 starts with the cysteine, ends with the phenylalanine, and has 15 residues. Kept here is only the CDR3 DNA, which spans 45 bases and is read in frame from base 1. The germline V gene gives CDR1 as MNHNS and CDR2 as SASEGT. On this clonotype itself: It has no known antigen specificity. No per-base quality is available; no much larger clone lies one base away.

The chain is encoded by TRBV6-1 joined to TRBJ2-2; the junction holds 8 bases that match TRBD1. This receptor was taken from a woman under 40 with primary liver carcinoma and hepatitis B virus infection. The sample taken for sequencing was peripheral blood. The CDR3 amino acid sequence is: CASSDWDWNTGGLFF. The nucleotide sequence reads TGTGCCAGCAGTGATTGGGATTGGAACACAGGGGGGCTCTTTTTT.